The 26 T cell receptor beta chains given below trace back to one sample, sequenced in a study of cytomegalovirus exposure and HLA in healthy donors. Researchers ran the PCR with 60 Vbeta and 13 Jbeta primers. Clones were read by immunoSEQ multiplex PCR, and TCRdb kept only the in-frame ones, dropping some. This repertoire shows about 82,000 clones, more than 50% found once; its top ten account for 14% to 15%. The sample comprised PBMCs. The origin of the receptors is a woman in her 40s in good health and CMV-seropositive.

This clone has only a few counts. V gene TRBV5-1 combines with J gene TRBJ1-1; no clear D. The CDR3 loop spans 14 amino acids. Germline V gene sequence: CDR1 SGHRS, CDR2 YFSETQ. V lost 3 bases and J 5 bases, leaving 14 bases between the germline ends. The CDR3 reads CASSYTVERTEAFF. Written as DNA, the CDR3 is TGCGCCAGCAGCTATACAGTGGAGCGGACTGAAGCTTTCTTT. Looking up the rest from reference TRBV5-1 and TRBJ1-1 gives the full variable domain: KAGVTQTPRYLIKTRGQQVTLSCSPISGHRSVSWYQQTPGQGLQFLFEYFSETQRNKGNFPGRFSGRQFSNSRSEMNVSTLELGDSALYLCASSYTVERTEAFFGQGTRLTVV.

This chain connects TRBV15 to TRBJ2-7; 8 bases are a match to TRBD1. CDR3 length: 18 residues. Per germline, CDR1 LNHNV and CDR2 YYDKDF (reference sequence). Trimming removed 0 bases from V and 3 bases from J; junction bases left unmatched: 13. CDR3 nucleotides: TGTGCCACCAGCAGAGATCCAGCTCGGACAGGGAGGCTCTACGAGCAGTACTTC. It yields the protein CATSRDPARTGRLYEQYF.

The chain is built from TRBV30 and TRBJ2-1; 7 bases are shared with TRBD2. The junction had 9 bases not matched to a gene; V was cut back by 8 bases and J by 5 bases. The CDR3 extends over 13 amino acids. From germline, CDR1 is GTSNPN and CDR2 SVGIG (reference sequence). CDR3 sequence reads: CAQNRDYHNEQFF. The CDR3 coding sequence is TGTGCCCAAAACCGGGACTACCACAATGAGCAGTTCTTC. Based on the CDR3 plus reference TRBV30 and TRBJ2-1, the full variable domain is SQTIHQWPATLVQPVGSPLSLECTVEGTSNPNLYWYRQAAGRGLQLLFYSVGIGQISSEVPQNLSASRPQDRQFILSSKKLLLSDSGFYLCAQNRDYHNEQFFGPGTRLTVL.

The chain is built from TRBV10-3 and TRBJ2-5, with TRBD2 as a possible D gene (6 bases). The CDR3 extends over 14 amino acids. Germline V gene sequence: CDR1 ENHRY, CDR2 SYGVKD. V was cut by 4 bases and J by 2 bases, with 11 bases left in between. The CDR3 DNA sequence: TGTGCCATCAGTGGAGGAGGGGTTCAAGAGACCCAGTACTTC. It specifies CAISGGGVQETQYF.

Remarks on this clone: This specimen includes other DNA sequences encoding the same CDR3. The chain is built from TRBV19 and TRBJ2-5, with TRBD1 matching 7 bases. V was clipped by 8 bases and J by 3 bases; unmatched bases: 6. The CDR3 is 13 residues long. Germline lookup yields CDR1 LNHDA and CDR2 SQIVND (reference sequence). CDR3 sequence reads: CASSLDREETQYF. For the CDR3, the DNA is TGTGCCAGTTCCCTCGACAGGGAAGAGACCCAGTACTTC.

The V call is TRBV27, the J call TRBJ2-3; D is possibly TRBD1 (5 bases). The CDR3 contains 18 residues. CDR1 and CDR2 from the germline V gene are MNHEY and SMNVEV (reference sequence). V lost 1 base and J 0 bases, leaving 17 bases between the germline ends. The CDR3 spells CASSLWGFGRTSTDTQYF. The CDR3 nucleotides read TGTGCCAGCAGTTTATGGGGCTTTGGGCGGACCAGCACAGATACGCAGTATTTT.

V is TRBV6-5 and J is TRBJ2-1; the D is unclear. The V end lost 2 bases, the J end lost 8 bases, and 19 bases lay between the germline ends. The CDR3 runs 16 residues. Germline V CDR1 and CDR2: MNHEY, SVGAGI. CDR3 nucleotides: TGTGCCAGCAGTTACCGTGATGCGGCCTTTGGCGATGAGCAGTTCTTC. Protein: CASSYRDAAFGDEQFF.

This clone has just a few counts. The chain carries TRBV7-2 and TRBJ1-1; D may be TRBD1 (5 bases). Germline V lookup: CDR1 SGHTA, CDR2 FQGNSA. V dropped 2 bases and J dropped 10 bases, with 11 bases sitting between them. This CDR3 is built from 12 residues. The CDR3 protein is CASSLRTGRAFF. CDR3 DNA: TGTGCCAGCAGCTTAAGAACAGGTCGAGCTTTCTTT.

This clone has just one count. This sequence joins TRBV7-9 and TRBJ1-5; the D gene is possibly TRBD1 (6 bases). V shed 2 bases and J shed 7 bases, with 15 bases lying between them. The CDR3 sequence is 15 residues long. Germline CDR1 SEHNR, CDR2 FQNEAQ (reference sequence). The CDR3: CASSLSSGVDQPQHF. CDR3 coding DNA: TGTGCCAGCAGCTTATCCTCAGGGGTAGACCAGCCCCAGCATTTT.

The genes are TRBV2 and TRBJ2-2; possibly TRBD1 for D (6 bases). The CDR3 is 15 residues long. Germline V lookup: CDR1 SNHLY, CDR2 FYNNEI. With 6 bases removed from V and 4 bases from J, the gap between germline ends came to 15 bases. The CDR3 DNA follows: TGTGCCAGCAGAAAGGACAGCTTGGGCACCGGGGAGCTGTTTTTT. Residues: CASRKDSLGTGELFF.

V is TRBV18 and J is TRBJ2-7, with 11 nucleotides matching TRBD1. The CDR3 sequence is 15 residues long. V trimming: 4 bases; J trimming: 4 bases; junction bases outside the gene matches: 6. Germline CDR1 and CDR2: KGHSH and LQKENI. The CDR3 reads CASSQGTGGAYEQYF. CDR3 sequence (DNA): TGTGCCAGCTCACAAGGGACAGGGGGAGCGTACGAGCAGTACTTC.

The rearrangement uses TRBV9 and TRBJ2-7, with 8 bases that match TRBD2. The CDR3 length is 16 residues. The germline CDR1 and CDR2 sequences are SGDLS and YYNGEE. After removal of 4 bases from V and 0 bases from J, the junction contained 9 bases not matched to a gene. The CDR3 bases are TGTGCCAGCAGCCCCGGGGGGGCAGTCGGCTCCTACGAGCAGTACTTC. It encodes CASSPGGAVGSYEQYF.

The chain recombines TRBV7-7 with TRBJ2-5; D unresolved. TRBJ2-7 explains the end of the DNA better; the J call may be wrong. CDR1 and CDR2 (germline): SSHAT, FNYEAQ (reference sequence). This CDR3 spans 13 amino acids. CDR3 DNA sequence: TGTGCCAGCAGCTTCCCTCTACCCTACGAGCAGTACTTC. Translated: CASSFPLPYEQYF.

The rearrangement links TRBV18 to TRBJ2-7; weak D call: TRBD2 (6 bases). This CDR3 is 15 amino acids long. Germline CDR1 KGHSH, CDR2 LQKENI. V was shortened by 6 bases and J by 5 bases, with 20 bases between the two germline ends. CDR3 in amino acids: CASSGGLSAANEQYF. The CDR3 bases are TGTGCCAGCTCGGGAGGATTGTCGGCCGCGAACGAGCAGTACTTC.

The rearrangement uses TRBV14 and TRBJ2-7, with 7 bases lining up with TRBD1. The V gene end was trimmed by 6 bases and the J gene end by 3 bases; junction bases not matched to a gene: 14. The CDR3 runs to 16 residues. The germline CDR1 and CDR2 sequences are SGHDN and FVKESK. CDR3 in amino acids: CASSSTRDRALYEQYF. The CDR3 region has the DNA TGTGCCAGCAGTTCCACCCGGGACAGAGCACTCTACGAGCAGTACTTC.

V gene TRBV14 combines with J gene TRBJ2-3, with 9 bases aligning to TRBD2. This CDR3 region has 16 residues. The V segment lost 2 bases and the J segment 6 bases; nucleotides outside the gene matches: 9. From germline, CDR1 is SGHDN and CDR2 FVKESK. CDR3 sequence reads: CASSQRLAGTGDTQYF. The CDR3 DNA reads TGTGCCAGCAGCCAACGGCTAGCGGGAACCGGGGATACGCAGTATTTT.

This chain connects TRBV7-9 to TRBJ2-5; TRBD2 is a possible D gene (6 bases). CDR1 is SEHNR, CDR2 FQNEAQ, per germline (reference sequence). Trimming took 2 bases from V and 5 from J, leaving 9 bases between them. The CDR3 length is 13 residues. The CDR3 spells CASSLISGETQYF. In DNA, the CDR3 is TGTGCCAGCAGCTTAATAAGCGGGGAGACCCAGTACTTC.

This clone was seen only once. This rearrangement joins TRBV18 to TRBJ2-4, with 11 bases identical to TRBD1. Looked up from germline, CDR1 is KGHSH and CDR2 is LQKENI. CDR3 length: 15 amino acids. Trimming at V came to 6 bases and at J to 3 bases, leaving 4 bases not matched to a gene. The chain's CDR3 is CASSPGQGDKNIQYF. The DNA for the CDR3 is TGTGCCAGCTCTCCGGGACAGGGGGACAAAAACATTCAGTACTTC.

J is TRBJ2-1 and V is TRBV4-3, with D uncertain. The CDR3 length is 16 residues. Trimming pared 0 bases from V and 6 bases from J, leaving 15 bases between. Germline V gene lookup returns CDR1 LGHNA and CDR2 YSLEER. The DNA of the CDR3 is TGCGCCAGCAGCCAAGATCTCTCTCTGACTGTCAATGAGCAGTTCTTC. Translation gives CASSQDLSLTVNEQFF.

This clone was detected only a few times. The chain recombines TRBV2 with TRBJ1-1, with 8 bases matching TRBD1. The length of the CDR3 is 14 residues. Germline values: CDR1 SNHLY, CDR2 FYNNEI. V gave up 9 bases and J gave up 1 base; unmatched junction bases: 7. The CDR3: CASDPTGANTEAFF. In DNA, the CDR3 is TGTGCCAGTGACCCGACAGGGGCGAACACTGAAGCTTTCTTT.

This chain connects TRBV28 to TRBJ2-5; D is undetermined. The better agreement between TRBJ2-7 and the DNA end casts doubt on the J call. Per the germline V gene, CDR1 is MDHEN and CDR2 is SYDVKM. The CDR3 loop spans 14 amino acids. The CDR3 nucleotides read TGTGCCAGCAGTTCCTCAGGCCCGTCCTACGAGCAGTACTTC. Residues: CASSSSGPSYEQYF.

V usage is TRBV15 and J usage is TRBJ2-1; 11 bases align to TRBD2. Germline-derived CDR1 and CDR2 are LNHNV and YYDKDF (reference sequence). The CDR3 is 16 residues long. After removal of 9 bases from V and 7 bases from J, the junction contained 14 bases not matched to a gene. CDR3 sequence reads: CATQGGQASGGNEQFF. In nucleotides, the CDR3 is TGTGCCACTCAAGGTGGCCAGGCTAGCGGGGGGAATGAGCAGTTCTTC.

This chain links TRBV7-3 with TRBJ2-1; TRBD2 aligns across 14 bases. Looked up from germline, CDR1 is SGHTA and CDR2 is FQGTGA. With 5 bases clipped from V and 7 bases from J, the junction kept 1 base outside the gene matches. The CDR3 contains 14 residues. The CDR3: CASSRTSGGNEQFF. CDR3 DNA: TGTGCCAGCAGCCGGACTAGCGGGGGGAATGAGCAGTTCTTC. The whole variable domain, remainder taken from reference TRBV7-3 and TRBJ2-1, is GAGVSQTPSNKVTEKGKYVELRCDPISGHTALYWYRQSLGQGPEFLIYFQGTGAADDSGLPNDRFFAVRPEGSVSTLKIQRTERGDSAVYLCASSRTSGGNEQFFGPGTRLTVL.

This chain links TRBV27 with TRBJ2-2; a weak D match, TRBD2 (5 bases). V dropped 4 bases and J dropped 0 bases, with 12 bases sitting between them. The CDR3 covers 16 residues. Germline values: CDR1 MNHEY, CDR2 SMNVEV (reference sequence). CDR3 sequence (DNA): TGTGCCAGCAGTTCCAAGCGGATATCGAACACCGGGGAGCTGTTTTTT. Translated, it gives CASSSKRISNTGELFF.

The CDR3 is CASRPGANYGYTF. CDR3 sequence (DNA): TGTGCCAGCAGACCCGGGGCTAACTATGGCTACACCTTC. This sequence joins TRBV6-5 and TRBJ1-2; D gene uncertain. V lost 6 bases and J 0 bases, leaving 8 bases between the germline ends. The germline V gene encodes CDR1 MNHEY and CDR2 SVGAGI. This CDR3 has 13 amino acids.

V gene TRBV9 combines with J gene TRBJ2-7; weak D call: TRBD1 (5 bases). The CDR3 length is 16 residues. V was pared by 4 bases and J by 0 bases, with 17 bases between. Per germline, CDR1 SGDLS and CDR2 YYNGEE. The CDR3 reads CASSLGPSTSSYEQYF. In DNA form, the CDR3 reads TGTGCCAGCAGCTTGGGGCCCTCCACGAGCTCCTACGAGCAGTACTTC.